The 12 T cell receptor beta chains listed next were all sequenced from one sample in a study of T cell responses to AZD1222 COVID-19 vaccine. The data were produced by immunoSEQ multiplex PCR, yet TCRdb's version contains in-frame clones alone and is incomplete. The data contain about 92,000 clones, 86% of them seen just once; the ten biggest clones take up about 10%. The source was peripheral blood, collected on day 0 of AZD1222 vaccination. The receptors derive from an adult in good health.

The chain is built from TRBV24-1 and TRBJ1-4, with D maybe TRBD1 (6 bases). Trimming took off 11 bases at V and 7 bases at J, with 16 bases between the two ends. Per the germline V gene, CDR1 is KGHDR and CDR2 is SFDVKD. This CDR3 comprises 13 residues. CDR3 bases: TGTGCCAGCTTCAAGGGACAATTTGAAAAACTGTTTTTT. Protein: CASFKGQFEKLFF.

J is TRBJ1-6 and V is TRBV4-2; the match to TRBD1 covers 9 bases. The CDR3 loop spans 15 amino acids. The J segment lost 6 bases and the V segment lost 0 bases, leaving 0 bases of the junction unmatched. CDR1 LGHNA and CDR2 YNFKEQ come from the germline V gene. CDR3 in DNA: TGTGCCAGCAGCCAAGAGGGACAGGGTAATTCACCCCTCCACTTT. Translated, it gives CASSQEGQGNSPLHF.

The chain employs TRBV10-2 and TRBJ1-2, with D possibly being TRBD1 (5 bases). From germline, CDR1 is WSHSY and CDR2 SAAADI. V was clipped by 4 bases and J by 4 bases, with 10 bases between them. The CDR3 covers 13 residues. This CDR3 is CASSVGRSYGYTF. The CDR3 region has the DNA TGCGCCAGCAGTGTGGGACGGTCCTATGGCTACACCTTC.

This rearrangement joins TRBV6-4 to TRBJ1-1; D ambiguous. CDR1 and CDR2 (germline): MRHNA, SNTAGT. The CDR3 is 14 amino acids. V lost 8 bases and J 0 bases, leaving 13 bases between the germline ends. CDR3 residues: CASRFDGLNTEAFF. DNA for the CDR3: TGTGCCAGCCGCTTTGACGGTTTGAACACTGAAGCTTTCTTT.

The rearrangement links TRBV5-1 to TRBJ1-1; TRBD1 matches at 10 bases. The CDR3 is made up of 14 amino acids. V lost 4 bases to trimming and J lost 1 base; unmatched junction nucleotides: 1. Germline-derived CDR1 and CDR2 are SGHRS and YFSETQ. The CDR3 spells CASSRDRGNTEAFF. The DNA for the CDR3 is TGCGCCAGCAGCCGGGACAGGGGGAACACTGAAGCTTTCTTT.

The V gene is TRBV30, the J gene TRBJ2-3, with 8 bases fitting TRBD2. The junction had 9 bases not matched to a gene; V was cut back by 8 bases and J by 2 bases. This CDR3 spans 14 amino acids. Germline lookup yields CDR1 GTSNPN and CDR2 SVGIG (reference sequence). DNA of the CDR3: TGTGCCGGAAGAGGACTAGCCTCCACAGATACGCAGTATTTT. This gives the protein CAGRGLASTDTQYF. Drawing the rest from reference TRBV30 and TRBJ2-3, the complete variable domain is SQTIHQWPATLVQPVGSPLSLECTVEGTSNPNLYWYRQAAGRGLQLLFYSVGIGQISSEVPQNLSASRPQDRQFILSSKKLLLSDSGFYLCAGRGLASTDTQYFGPGTRLTVL.

The chain is built from TRBV11-2 and TRBJ1-1; unclear D gene. This CDR3 is built from 14 residues. V lost 1 base, J lost 5 bases, and 11 bases lay in between. The germline V gene encodes CDR1 SGHAT and CDR2 FQNNGV. The CDR3 nucleotides read TGTGCCAGCAGCTTAGCCCCGGATGAGACTGAAGCTTTCTTT. Protein sequence: CASSLAPDETEAFF.

The chain couples TRBV3-1 (or the pseudogene TRBV3-2) to TRBJ1-2, with D possibly matching TRBD1 (5 bases). The CDR3 contains 14 residues. Germline CDR1 reads LGHDT; CDR2 reads YNNKEL (reference sequence). V lost 4 bases, J lost 1 base, and 10 bases lay in between. Here the CDR3 reads CASSPDRFNYGYTF. The CDR3 region has the DNA TGTGCCAGCAGCCCAGACAGATTTAACTATGGCTACACCTTC.

The V and J genes are TRBV28 and TRBJ2-3; 8 bases line up with TRBD2. The trim removed 6 bases at V and 3 bases at J, leaving 11 bases unmatched. In germline, CDR1 is MDHEN, CDR2 SYDVKM. The CDR3 is made up of 16 amino acids. DNA of the CDR3: TGTGCCAGCAGGCCGGGGGGAGCGGGAGTAACAGATACGCAGTATTTT. Encoded protein: CASRPGGAGVTDTQYF.

This clone was seen once. This chain joins TRBV23-1 and TRBJ1-5; a weak D match, TRBD1 (5 bases). TRBV23-1 is marked as an open reading frame, function uncertain. Between the trimmed V and J ends, which lost 3 bases and 6 bases, there was a span of 18 bases. The CDR3 runs 16 residues. CDR3 sequence: CASSHGGRVLAQPQHF. Written as DNA, the CDR3 is TGCGCCAGCAGTCATGGGGGTCGGGTCTTAGCTCAGCCCCAGCATTTT.

This clone has a single count. The genes are TRBV6-5 and TRBJ1-2, with D perhaps matching TRBD1 (6 bases). The germline CDR1 and CDR2 sequences are MNHEY and SVGAGI. This CDR3 contains 15 residues. Trimming cost V 7 bases and J 4 bases, with 19 bases left between them. The CDR3 spells CASTPLGQTIYGYTF. Here the CDR3 DNA reads TGTGCCAGCACCCCCCTTGGACAGACCATCTATGGCTACACCTTC.

This sequence joins TRBV5-1 and TRBJ1-1, with D possibly matching TRBD1 (5 bases). V was clipped by 3 bases and J by 0 bases, with 9 bases between them. The CDR3 covers 14 residues. Germline V gives CDR1 SGHRS, CDR2 YFSETQ. The chain's CDR3 is CASSSAGMNTEAFF. The DNA for the CDR3 is TGCGCCAGCAGCTCGGCAGGGATGAACACTGAAGCTTTCTTT.